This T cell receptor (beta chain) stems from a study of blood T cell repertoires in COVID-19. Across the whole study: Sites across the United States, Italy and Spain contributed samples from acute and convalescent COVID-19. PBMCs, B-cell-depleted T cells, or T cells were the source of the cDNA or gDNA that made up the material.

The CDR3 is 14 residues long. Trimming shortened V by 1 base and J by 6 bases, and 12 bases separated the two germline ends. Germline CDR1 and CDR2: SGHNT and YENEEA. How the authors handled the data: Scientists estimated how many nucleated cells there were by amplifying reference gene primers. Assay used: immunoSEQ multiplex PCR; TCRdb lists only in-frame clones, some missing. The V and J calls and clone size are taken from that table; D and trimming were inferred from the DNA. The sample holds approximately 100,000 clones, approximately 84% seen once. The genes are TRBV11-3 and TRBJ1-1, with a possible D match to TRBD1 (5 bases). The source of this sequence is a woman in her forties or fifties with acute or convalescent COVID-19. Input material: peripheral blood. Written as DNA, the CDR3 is TGTGCCAGCAGCTTAGTCGGGGGGTCGGCTGAAGCTTTCTTT. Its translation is CASSLVGGSAEAFF.